A selection of T cell receptor beta chains follows, all from one sample in a study of CD8 T cells in Susac syndrome. TCRdb analysed the immunoSEQ multiplex PCR reads with MiXCR anew, one entry per CDR3 protein. The repertoire holds approximately 26,000 distinct CDR3 sequences, with 90% to 95% as singletons. Sample: CD8+ T cells from PBMCs. The receptor source for this set is a human donor in good health. Each CDR3 is given with its conserved first and last residue. Fields, in order: V gene, J gene, D gene, clone size, CDR3 protein, CDR3 DNA. D genes are given only for firm matches. A row's size may be missing; if present it is once, few, many or a size class.

TRBV29-1	TRBJ2-3	.	.	CSVVMGGSPDTQYF	TGCAGCGTTGTAATGGGGGGCAGCCCAGATACGCAGTATTTT
TRBV29-1	TRBJ2-1	TRBD1	.	CSGGRTGSYNEQFF	TGCAGCGGGGGTCGGACAGGATCCTACAATGAGCAGTTCTTC
TRBV14	TRBJ1-1	.	.	CASSQDEGFDTEAFF	TGTGCCAGCAGCCAAGACGAAGGGTTCGACACTGAAGCTTTCTTT
TRBV13	TRBJ1-1	.	.	CASSLVGMNTEAFF	TGTGCCAGCAGCTTAGTAGGCATGAACACTGAAGCTTTCTTT
TRBV6-6	TRBJ2-5	.	.	CASSYRESWAQYF	TGTGCCAGCAGTTACCGGGAGAGTTGGGCCCAGTACTTC
TRBV7-9	TRBJ2-3	TRBD2	.	CASSIPQRGGADTQYF	TGTGCCAGCAGCATACCCCAGCGGGGGGGTGCAGATACGCAGTATTTT
TRBV7-9	TRBJ2-1	.	.	CASSWGGGMNEQFF	TGTGCCAGCAGCTGGGGGGGCGGAATGAATGAGCAGTTCTTC
TRBV11-2	TRBJ1-3	TRBD1	.	CASSSRQGAGNTIYF	TGTGCCAGCAGCTCCAGACAGGGAGCAGGAAACACCATATATTTT
TRBV7-2	TRBJ2-3	.	.	CASSLAGGGDTQYF	TGTGCCAGCAGCTTAGCCGGGGGAGGAGATACGCAGTATTTT
TRBV29-1	TRBJ2-3	TRBD2	few	CSVEGGLGSDTQYF	TGCAGCGTTGAGGGGGGACTAGGGTCAGATACGCAGTATTTT
TRBV4-3	TRBJ1-3	.	.	CASSQDLGGSGNTIYF	TGCGCCAGCAGCCAAGATCTTGGAGGGTCTGGAAACACCATATATTTT
TRBV6-4	TRBJ2-1	.	.	CASSDSGHNEQFF	TGTGCCAGCAGTGACTCGGGACACAATGAGCAGTTCTTC
TRBV18	TRBJ2-6	.	.	CASSPQPSGANVLTF	TGTGCCAGCTCACCACAACCGTCTGGGGCCAACGTCCTGACTTTC